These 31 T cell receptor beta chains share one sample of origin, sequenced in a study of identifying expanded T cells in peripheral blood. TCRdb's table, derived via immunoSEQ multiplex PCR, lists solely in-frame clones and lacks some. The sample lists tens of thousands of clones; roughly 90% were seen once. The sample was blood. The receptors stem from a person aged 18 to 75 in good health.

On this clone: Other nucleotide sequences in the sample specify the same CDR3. The CDR3 is CSAGPQETQYF. The CDR3 DNA reads TGCAGTGCTGGGCCCCAAGAGACCCAGTACTTC. The chain couples TRBV20-1 to TRBJ2-5, with D unclear. The CDR3 runs to 11 residues. Germline values: CDR1 DFQATT, CDR2 SNEGSKA (reference sequence). Trimming pared 5 bases from V and 1 base from J, leaving 5 bases between.

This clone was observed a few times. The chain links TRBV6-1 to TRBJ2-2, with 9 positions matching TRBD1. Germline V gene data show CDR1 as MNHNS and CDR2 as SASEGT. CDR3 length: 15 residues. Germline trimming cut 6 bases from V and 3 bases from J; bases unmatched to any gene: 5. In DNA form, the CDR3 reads TGTGCCAGCAGCCTCCGGGACAGGGACACCGGGGAGCTGTTTTTT. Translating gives CASSLRDRDTGELFF.

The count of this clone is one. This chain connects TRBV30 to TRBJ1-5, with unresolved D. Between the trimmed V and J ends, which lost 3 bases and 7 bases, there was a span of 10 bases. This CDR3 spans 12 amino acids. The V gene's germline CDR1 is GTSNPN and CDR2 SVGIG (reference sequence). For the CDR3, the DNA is TGTGCCTGGAGCCCCCCCCGCCAGCCCCAGCATTTT. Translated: CAWSPPRQPQHF.

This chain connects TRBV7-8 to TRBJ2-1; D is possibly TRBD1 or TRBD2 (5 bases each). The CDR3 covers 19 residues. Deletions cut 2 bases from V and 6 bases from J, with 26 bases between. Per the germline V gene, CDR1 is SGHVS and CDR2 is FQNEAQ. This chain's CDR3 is CASSLIPWAHTAGTNEQFF. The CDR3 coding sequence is TGTGCCAGCAGCTTAATCCCGTGGGCCCACACGGCAGGGACCAATGAGCAGTTCTTC.

The CDR3 DNA sequence: TGTGCCAGCAGTGTAGCGTTAGTAACCTACAATGAGCAGTTCTTC. Translated, it gives CASSVALVTYNEQFF. The chain recombines TRBV2 with TRBJ2-1; TRBD2 might be the D (5 bases). CDR3 length: 15 amino acids. Trimming took off 4 bases at V and 2 bases at J, with 12 bases between the two ends. CDR1 and CDR2 from the germline V gene are SNHLY and FYNNEI.

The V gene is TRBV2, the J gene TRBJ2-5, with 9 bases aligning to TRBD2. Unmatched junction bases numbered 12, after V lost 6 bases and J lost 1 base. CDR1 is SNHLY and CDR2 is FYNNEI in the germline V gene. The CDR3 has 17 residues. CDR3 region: CASRGPAGGGFQETQYF. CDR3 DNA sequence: TGTGCCAGCAGGGGCCCCGCGGGGGGGGGATTCCAAGAGACCCAGTACTTC.

CDR3 nucleotide sequence: TGTGCCAGCAGCCCTCTAGCTTTCGCAGATACGCAGTATTTT. Translated, it gives CASSPLAFADTQYF. The V call is TRBV7-3, the J call TRBJ2-3, with D possibly being TRBD2 (5 bases). Trimming shortened V by 5 bases and J by 4 bases, and 13 bases separated the two germline ends. Germline CDR1 is SGHTA and CDR2 is FQGTGA. This CDR3 spans 14 amino acids.

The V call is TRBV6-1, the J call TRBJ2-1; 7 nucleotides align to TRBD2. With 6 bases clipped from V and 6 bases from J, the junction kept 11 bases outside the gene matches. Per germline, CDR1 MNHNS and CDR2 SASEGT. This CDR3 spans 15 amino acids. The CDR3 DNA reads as TGTGCCAGCAGAAGGGACTATTCCCCCCTCAATGAGCAGTTCTTC. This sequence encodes CASRRDYSPLNEQFF.

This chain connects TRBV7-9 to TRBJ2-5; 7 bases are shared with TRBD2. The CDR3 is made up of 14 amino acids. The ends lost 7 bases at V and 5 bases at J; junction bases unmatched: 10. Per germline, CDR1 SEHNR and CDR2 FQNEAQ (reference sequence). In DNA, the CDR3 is TGTGCCAGCATGGCGCGGGAGTCTGTGGAGACCCAGTACTTC. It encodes CASMARESVETQYF.

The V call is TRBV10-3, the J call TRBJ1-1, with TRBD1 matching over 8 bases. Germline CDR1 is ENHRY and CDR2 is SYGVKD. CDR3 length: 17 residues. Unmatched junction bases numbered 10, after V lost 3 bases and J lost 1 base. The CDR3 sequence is CAISDPPTGAQNTEAFF. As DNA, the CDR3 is TGTGCCATCAGTGATCCCCCGACAGGGGCCCAGAACACTGAAGCTTTCTTT.

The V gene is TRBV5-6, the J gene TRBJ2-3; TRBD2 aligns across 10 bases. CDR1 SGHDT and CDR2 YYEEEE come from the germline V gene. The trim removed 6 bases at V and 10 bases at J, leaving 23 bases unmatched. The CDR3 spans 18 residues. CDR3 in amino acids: CASIPYTDRLAGRSAQYF. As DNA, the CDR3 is TGTGCCAGCATACCTTACACCGACCGACTAGCGGGTCGCAGTGCGCAGTATTTT.

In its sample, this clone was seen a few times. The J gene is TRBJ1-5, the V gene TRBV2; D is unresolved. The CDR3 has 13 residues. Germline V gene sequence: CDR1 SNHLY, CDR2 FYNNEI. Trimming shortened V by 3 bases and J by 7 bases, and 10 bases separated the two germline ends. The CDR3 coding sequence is TGTGCCAGCAGTGAGGGGTACGTCCAGCCCCAGCATTTT. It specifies CASSEGYVQPQHF.

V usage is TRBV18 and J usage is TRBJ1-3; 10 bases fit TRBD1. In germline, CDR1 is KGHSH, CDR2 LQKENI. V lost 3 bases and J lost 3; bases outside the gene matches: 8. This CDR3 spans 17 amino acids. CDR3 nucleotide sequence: TGTGCCAGCTCACCGTCTCCGACAGGGGGCAATGGAAACACCATATATTTT. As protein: CASSPSPTGGNGNTIYF.

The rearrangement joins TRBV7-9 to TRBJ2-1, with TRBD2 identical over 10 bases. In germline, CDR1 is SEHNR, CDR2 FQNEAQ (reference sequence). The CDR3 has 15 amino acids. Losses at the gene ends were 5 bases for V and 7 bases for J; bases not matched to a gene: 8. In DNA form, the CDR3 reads TGTGCCAGCAGCCCTACTAGCGGGACGTGGAATGAGCAGTTCTTC. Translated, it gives CASSPTSGTWNEQFF.

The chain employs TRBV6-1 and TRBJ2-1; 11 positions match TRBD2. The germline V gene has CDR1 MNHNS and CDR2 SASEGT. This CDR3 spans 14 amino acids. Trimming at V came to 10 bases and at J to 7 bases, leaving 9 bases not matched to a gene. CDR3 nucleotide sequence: TGTGCCACCGCTACTAGCGGGAGTTGGAATGAGCAGTTCTTC. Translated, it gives CATATSGSWNEQFF.

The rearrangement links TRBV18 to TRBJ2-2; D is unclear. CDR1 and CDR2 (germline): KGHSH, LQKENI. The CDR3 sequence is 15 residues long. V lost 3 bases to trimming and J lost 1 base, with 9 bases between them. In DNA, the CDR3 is TGTGCCAGCTCACCTTATTCCGGGAACACCGGGGAGCTGTTTTTT. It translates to CASSPYSGNTGELFF.

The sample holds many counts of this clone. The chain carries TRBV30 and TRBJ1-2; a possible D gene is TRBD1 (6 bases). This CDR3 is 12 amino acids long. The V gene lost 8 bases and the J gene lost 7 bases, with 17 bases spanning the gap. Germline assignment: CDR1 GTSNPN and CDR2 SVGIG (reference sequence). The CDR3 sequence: CALTRDKPGYTF. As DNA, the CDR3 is TGTGCCCTCACCCGGGACAAACCTGGCTACACCTTC.

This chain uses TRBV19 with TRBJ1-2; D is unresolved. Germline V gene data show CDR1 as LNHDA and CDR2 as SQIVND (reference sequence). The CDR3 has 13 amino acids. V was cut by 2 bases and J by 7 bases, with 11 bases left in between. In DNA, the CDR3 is TGTGCCAGTAGTATAAGGAAAGGACCTGGCTACACCTTC. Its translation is CASSIRKGPGYTF.

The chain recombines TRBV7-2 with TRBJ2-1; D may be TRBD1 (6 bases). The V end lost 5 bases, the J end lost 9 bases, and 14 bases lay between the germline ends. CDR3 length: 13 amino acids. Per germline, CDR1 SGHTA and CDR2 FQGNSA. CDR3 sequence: CASSPADSFEQFF. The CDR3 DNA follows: TGTGCCAGCAGCCCCGCGGACAGTTTTGAGCAGTTCTTC.

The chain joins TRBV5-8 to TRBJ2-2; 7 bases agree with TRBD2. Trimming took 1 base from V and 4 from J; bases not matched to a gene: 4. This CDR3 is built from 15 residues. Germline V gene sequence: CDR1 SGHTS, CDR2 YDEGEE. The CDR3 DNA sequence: TGTGCCAGCAGCTTGTTGGGGAGGGGCACCGGGGAGCTGTTTTTT. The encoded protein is CASSLLGRGTGELFF.

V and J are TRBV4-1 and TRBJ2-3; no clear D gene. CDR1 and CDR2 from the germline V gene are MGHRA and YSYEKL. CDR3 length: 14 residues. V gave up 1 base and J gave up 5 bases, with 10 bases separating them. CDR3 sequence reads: CASSQGPVRDTQYF. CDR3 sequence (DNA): TGCGCCAGCAGCCAAGGACCTGTACGAGATACGCAGTATTTT.

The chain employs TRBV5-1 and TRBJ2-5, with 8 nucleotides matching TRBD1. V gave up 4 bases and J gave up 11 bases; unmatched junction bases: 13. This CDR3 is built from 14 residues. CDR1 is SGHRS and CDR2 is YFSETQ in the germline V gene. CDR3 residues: CASSPWTGTWEQYF. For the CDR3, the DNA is TGCGCCAGCAGCCCATGGACAGGGACCTGGGAGCAGTACTTC. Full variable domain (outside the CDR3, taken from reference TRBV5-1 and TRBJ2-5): KAGVTQTPRYLIKTRGQQVTLSCSPISGHRSVSWYQQTPGQGLQFLFEYFSETQRNKGNFPGRFSGRQFSNSRSEMNVSTLELGDSALYLCASSPWTGTWEQYFGPGTRLLVL.

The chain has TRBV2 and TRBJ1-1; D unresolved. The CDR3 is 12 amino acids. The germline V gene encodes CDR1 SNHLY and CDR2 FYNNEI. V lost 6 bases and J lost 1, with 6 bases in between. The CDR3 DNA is TGTGCCAGCAGGCGCCAGAACACTGAAGCTTTCTTT. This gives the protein CASRRQNTEAFF.

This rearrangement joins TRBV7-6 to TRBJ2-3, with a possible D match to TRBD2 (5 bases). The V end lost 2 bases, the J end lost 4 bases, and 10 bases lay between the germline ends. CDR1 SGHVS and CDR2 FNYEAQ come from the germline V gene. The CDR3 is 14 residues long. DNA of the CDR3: TGTGCCAGCAGCTTAAGGGCGGGTGCAGATACGCAGTATTTT. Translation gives CASSLRAGADTQYF.

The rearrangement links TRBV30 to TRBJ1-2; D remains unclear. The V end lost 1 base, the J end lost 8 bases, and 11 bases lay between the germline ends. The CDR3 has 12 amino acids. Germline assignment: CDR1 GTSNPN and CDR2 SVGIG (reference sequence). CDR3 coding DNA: TGTGCCTGGAGTGACTATCAGGACGGCTACACCTTC. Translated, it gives CAWSDYQDGYTF.

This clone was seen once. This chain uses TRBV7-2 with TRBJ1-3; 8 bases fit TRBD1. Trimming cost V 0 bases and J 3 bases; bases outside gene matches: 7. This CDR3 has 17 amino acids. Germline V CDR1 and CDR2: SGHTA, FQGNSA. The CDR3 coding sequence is TGTGCCAGCAGCTTAGCCCGGCAGGGGGCTGGTGGAAACACCATATATTTT. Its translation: CASSLARQGAGGNTIYF. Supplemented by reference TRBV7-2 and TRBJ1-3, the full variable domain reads GAGVSQSPSNKVTEKGKDVELRCDPISGHTALYWYRQSLGQGLEFLIYFQGNSAPDKSGLPSDRFSAERTGGSVSTLTIQRTQQEDSAVYLCASSLARQGAGGNTIYFGEGSWLTVV.

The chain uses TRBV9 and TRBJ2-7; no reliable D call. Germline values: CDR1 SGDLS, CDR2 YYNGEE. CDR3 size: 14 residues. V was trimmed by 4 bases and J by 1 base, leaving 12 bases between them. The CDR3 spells CASSPTRLSYEQYF. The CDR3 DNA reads TGTGCCAGCAGCCCCACTCGGCTGTCCTACGAGCAGTACTTC. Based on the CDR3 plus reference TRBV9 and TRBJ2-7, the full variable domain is DSGVTQTPKHLITATGQRVTLRCSPRSGDLSVYWYQQSLDQGLQFLIQYYNGEERAKGNILERFSAQQFPDLHSELNLSSLELGDSALYFCASSPTRLSYEQYFGPGTRLTVT.

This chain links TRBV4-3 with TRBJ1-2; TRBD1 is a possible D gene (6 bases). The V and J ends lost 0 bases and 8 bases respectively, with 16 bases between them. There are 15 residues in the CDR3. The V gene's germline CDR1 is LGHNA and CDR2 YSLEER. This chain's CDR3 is CASSQDRGAGAGYTF. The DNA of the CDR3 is TGCGCCAGCAGCCAAGATAGAGGGGCAGGGGCCGGCTACACCTTC.

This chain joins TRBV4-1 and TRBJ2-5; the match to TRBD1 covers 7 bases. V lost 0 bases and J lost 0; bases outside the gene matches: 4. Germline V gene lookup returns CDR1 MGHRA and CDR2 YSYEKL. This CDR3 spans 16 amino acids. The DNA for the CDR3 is TGCGCCAGCAGCCAAGAACCGACAGGGTACCAAGAGACCCAGTACTTC. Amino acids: CASSQEPTGYQETQYF.

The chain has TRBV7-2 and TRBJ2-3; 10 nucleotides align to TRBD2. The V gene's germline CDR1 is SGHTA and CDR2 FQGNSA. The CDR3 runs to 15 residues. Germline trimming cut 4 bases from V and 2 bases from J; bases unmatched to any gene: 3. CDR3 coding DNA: TGTGCCAGCAGCTCACTAGCGGGACACACAGATACGCAGTATTTT. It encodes CASSSLAGHTDTQYF.

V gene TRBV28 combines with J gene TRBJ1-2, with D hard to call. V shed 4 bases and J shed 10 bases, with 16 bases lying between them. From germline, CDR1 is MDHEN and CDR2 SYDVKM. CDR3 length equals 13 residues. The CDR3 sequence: CASSSPPVSSYTF. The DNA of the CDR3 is TGTGCCAGCAGTTCCCCCCCAGTTTCCTCCTACACCTTC.